This TCR beta chain derives from a study of T cells after posttransplantation cyclophosphamide. Study-level findings and limits: Recipient CMV seropositivity and CMV reactivation strongly tracked TRB clonality. Donor CD8+ memory clones often dominated recipient blood repertoires at later times.

This related bone marrow graft donor gave peripheral blood on the day of marrow donation. Some clones are missing from TCRdb's copy, which holds only in-frame ones; the method was immunoSEQ multiplex PCR. This sample carries some 35,000 clones, none of them present only once. The CDR3 is 17 residues long. Germline lookup yields CDR1 SGDLS and CDR2 YYNGEE. J gave up 11 bases and V 0 bases, and 13 bases lay outside the gene matches. The table lists this clone with many counts. Its antigen remains unknown. V gene TRBV9 combines with J gene TRBJ1-3; 11 bases fit TRBD1. The receptor comes from a man younger than 40 in good health and a related stem cell transplant donor. Sequencing input: PBMCs. As DNA, the CDR3 is TGTGCCAGCAGCGTAGATCCAGGACAGGGGGCCCCTTTGGCCATATATTTT. Protein: CASSVDPGQGAPLAIYF.